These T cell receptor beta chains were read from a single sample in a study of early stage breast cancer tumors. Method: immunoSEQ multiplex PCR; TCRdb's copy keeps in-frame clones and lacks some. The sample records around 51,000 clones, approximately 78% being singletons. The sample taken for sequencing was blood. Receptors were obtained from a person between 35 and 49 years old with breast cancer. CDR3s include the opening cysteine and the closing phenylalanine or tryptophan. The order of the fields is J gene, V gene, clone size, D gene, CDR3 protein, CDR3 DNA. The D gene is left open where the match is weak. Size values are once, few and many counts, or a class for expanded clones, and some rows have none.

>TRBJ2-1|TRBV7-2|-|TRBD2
CASRIAGLDNRGQFF
TGTGCCAGCAGGATCGCGGGACTAGACAACCGGGGACAGTTCTTC
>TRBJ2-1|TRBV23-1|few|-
CASGSGGEVSYNEQFF
TGCGCCAGCGGATCAGGGGGGGAGGTTTCCTACAATGAGCAGTTCTTC
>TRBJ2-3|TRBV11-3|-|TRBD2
CASSFGTSGPTDTQYF
TGTGCCAGCAGCTTTGGGACTAGCGGACCCACAGATACGCAGTATTTT
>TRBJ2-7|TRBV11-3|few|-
CASSLGPPYEQYF
TGTGCCAGCAGCTTAGGCCCCCCCTACGAGCAGTACTTC
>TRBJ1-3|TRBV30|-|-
CAWTLGGGGGNTIYF
TGTGCCTGGACCCTTGGAGGGGGAGGGGGAAACACCATATATTTT
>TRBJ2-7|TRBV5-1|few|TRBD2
CASSLEGSSGGRGEQYF
TGCGCCAGCAGCTTGGAAGGTTCTAGCGGGGGCCGCGGCGAGCAGTACTTC
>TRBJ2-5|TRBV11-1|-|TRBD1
CASRGQGVVKETQYF
TGTGCCAGCAGGGGACAGGGGGTGGTTAAAGAGACCCAGTACTTC
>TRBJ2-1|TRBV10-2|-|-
CASSVEGSEQFF
TGCGCCAGCAGTGTAGAAGGGAGTGAGCAGTTCTTC
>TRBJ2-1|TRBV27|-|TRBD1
CASKGTGLPNEQFF
TGTGCCAGCAAAGGGACAGGGCTACCCAATGAGCAGTTCTTC
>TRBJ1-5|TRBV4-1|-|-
CASSQDWGSNQPQHF
TGCGCCAGCAGCCAAGATTGGGGGAGCAATCAGCCCCAGCATTTT
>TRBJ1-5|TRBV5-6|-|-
CASSSTLEGSNQPQHF
TGTGCCAGCAGCTCCACACTGGAGGGGAGCAATCAGCCCCAGCATTTT
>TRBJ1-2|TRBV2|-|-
CASRERGLSGYTF
TGTGCCAGCAGGGAGCGGGGTCTCTCTGGCTACACCTTC
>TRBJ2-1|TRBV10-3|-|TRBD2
CAITAGFVGGPDEQFF
TGTGCCATCACTGCTGGCTTCGTGGGAGGGCCTGATGAGCAGTTCTTC
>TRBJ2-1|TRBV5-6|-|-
CASSSGYNEQFF
TGTGCCAGCAGCTCGGGATACAATGAGCAGTTCTTC
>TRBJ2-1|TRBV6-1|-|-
CASHSSHNEQFF
TGTGCCAGCCACAGTTCGCACAATGAGCAGTTCTTC
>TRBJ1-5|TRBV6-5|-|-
CASSYIQGNQPQHF
TGTGCCAGCAGTTACATACAGGGTAACCAGCCCCAGCATTTT
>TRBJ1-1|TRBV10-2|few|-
CASRTGGNTEAFF
TGCGCCAGCAGGACGGGGGGGAACACTGAAGCTTTCTTT
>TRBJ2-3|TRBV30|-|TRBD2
CAWTLYGLAGDTQYF
TGTGCCTGGACCCTGTACGGACTAGCGGGAGATACGCAGTATTTT
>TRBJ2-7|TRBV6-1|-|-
CASSLQGPSYEQYF
TGTGCCAGCAGTCTACAGGGTCCGTCCTACGAGCAGTACTTC
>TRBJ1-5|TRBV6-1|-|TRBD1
CASSGLSGTGRYQPQHF
TGTGCCAGCAGTGGCCTCTCCGGGACAGGGCGTTATCAGCCCCAGCATTTT
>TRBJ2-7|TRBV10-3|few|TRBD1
CAAQDRELEQYF
TGTGCCGCCCAGGACAGGGAACTCGAGCAGTACTTC
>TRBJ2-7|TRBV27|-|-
CASSLTGTYEQYF
TGTGCCAGCAGTTTGACGGGGACTTACGAGCAGTACTTC
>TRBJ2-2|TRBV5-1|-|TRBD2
CASSWLAGGGTGELFF
TGCGCCAGCAGCTGGCTAGCGGGAGGGGGCACCGGGGAGCTGTTTTTT
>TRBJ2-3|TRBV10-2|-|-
CASSSGGFTDTQYF
TGCGCCAGCAGTTCAGGAGGGTTCACAGATACGCAGTATTTT
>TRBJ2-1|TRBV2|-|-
CASKWAYNEQFF
TGTGCCAGCAAGTGGGCCTACAATGAGCAGTTCTTC
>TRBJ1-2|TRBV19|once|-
CASKANYGYTF
TGTGCCAGTAAAGCTAACTATGGCTACACCTTC
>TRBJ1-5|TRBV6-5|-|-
CASSYSDILGQPQHF
TGTGCCAGCAGTTACAGTGACATTCTAGGACAGCCCCAGCATTTT
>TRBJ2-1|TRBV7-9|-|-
CASKSFFSDEQFF
TGTGCCAGCAAGAGCTTTTTTAGCGATGAGCAGTTCTTC
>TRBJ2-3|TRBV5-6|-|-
CASSYKRQHTDTQYF
TGTGCCAGCAGCTATAAGCGGCAACACACAGATACGCAGTATTTT
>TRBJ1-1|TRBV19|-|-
CASQAGVGTEAFF
TGTGCCAGTCAGGCTGGGGTGGGCACTGAAGCTTTCTTT
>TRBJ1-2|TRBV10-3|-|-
CAISWQEVGSGYTF
TGTGCCATCTCCTGGCAGGAGGTCGGGAGTGGCTACACCTTC
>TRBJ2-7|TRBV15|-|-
CATPDFPFPRGDLGEQYF
TGTGCCACCCCAGATTTCCCCTTCCCGAGGGGGGATCTAGGGGAGCAGTACTTC
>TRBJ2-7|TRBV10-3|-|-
CAISEGRAARSYEQYF
TGTGCCATCAGTGAAGGTCGGGCCGCCAGATCCTACGAGCAGTACTTC
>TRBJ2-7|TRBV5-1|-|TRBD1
CASSNGQGAYEQYF
TGCGCCAGCAGCAACGGACAGGGGGCCTACGAGCAGTACTTC
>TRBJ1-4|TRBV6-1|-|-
CASSEGTGISEKLFF
TGTGCCAGCAGTGAAGGGACGGGGATCTCGGAAAAACTGTTTTTT
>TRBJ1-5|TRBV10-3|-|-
CAISGAGDLNQPQHF
TGTGCCATCAGTGGGGCCGGGGACTTAAATCAGCCCCAGCATTTT
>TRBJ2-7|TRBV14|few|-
CASSQDWGTYYEQYF
TGTGCCAGCAGCCAAGATTGGGGCACCTACTACGAGCAGTACTTC
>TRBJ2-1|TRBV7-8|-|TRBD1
CASSPRDRGYNEQFF
TGTGCCAGCAGCCCCCGGGACAGGGGTTACAATGAGCAGTTCTTC
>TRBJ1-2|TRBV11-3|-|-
CASSLAYAGNYGYTF
TGTGCCAGCAGCTTAGCTTATGCCGGGAACTATGGCTACACCTTC